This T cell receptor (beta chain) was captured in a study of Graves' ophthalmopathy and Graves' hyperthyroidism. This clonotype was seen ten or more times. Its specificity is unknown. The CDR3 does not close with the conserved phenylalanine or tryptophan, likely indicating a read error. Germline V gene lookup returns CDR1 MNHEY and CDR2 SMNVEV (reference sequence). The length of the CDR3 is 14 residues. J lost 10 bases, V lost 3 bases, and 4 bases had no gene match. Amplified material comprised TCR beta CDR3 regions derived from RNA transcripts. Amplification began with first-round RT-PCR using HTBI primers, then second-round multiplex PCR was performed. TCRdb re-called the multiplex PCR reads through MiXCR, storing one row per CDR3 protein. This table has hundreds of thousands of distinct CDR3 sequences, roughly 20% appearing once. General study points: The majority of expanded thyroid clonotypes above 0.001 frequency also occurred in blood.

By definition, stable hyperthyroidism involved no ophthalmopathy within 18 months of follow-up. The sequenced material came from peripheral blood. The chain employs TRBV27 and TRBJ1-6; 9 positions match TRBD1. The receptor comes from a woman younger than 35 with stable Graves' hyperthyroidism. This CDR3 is CASSFGTGYSPLHS. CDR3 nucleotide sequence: TGTGCCAGCAGTTTCGGGACAGGGTACTCACCCCTCCACTCT.